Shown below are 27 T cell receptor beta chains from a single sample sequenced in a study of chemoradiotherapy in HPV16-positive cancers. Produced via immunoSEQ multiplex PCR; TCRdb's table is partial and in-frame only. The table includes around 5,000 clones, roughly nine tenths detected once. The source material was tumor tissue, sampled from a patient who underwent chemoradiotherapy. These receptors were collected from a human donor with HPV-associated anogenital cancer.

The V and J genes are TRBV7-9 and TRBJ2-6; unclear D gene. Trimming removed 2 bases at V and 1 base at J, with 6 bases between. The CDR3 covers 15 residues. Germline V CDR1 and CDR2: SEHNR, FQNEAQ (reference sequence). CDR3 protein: CASSLPESGANVLTF. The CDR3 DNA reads TGTGCCAGCAGCTTACCGGAATCTGGGGCCAACGTCCTGACTTTC.

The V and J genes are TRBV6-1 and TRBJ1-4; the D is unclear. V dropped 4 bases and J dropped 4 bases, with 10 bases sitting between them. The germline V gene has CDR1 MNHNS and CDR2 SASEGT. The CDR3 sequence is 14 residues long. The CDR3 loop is CASSVLQDNEKLFF. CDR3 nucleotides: TGTGCCAGCAGTGTATTACAAGATAATGAAAAACTGTTTTTT.

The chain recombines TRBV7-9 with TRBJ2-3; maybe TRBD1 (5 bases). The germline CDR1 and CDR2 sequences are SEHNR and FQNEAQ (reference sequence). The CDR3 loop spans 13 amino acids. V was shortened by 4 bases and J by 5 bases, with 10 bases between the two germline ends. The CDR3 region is CASSSPGKDTQYF. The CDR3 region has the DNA TGTGCCAGCAGCTCGCCAGGGAAAGATACGCAGTATTTT.

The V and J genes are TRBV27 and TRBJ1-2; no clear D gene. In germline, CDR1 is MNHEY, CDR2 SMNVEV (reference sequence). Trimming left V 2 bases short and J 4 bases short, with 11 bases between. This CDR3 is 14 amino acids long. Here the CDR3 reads CASSLGGIPYGYTF. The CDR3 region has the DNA TGTGCCAGCAGTTTAGGAGGGATCCCCTATGGCTACACCTTC.

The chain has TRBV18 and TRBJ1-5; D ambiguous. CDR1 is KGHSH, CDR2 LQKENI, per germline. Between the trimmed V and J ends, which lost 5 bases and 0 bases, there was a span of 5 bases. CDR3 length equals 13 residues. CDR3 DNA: TGTGCCAGCTCAGGAGATAGCAATCAGCCCCAGCATTTT. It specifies CASSGDSNQPQHF.

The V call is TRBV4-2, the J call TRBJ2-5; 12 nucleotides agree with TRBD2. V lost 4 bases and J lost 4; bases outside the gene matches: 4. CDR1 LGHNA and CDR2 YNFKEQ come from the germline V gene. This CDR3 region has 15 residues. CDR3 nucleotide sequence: TGTGCCAGCAGCCGAACGGGACTAGCGGGAGAGACCCAGTACTTC. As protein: CASSRTGLAGETQYF.

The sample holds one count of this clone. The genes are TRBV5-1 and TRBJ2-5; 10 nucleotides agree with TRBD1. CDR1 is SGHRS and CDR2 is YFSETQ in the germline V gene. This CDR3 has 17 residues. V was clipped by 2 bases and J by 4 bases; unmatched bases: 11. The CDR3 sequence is CASSLQTPGQGGETQYF. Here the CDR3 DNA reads TGCGCCAGCAGCTTACAGACACCTGGACAGGGGGGAGAGACCCAGTACTTC.

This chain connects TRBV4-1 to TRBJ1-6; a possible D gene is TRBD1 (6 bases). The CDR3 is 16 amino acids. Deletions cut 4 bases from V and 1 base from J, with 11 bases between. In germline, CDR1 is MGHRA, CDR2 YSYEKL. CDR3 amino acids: CASSLEGGSYNSPLHF. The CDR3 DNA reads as TGCGCCAGCAGCCTAGAGGGGGGATCCTATAATTCACCCCTCCACTTT.

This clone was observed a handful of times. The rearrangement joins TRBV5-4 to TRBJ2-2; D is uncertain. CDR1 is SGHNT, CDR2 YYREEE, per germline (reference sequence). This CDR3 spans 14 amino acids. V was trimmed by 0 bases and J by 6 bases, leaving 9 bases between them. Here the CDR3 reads CASSLDSSAGELFF. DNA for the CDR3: TGTGCCAGCAGCTTGGACAGTTCCGCCGGGGAGCTGTTTTTT.

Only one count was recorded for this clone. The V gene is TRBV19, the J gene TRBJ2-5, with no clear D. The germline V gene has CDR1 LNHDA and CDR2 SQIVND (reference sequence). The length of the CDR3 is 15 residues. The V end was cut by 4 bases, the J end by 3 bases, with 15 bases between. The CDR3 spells CASSRSDSREETQYF. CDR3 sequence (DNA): TGTGCCAGTAGTAGGAGCGACTCGCGAGAAGAGACCCAGTACTTC.

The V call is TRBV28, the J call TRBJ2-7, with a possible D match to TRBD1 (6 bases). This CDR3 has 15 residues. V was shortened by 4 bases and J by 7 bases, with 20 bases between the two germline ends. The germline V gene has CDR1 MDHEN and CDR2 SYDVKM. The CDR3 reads CASSYTAIARGEQYF. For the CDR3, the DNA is TGTGCCAGCAGTTACACAGCCATTGCGAGGGGGGAGCAGTACTTC.

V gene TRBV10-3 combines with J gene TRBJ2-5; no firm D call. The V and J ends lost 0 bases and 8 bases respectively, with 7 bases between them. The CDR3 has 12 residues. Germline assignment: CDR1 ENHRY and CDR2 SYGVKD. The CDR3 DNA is TGTGCCATCAGTGAGTCTCTGGACACCCAGTACTTC. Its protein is CAISESLDTQYF.

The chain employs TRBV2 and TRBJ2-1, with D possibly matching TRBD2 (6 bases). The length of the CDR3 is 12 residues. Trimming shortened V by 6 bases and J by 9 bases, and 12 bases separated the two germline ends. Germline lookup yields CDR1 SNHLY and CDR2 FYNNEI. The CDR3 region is CASSRLDVEQFF. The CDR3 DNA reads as TGTGCCAGCAGCCGACTAGACGTTGAGCAGTTCTTC.

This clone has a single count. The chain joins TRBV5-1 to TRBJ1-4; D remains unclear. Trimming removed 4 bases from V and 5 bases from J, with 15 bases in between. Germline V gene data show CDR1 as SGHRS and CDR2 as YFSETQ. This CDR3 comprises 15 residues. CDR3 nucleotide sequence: TGCGCCAGCAGCCCCTTAGGCAGGCTGAATGAAAAACTGTTTTTT. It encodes CASSPLGRLNEKLFF.

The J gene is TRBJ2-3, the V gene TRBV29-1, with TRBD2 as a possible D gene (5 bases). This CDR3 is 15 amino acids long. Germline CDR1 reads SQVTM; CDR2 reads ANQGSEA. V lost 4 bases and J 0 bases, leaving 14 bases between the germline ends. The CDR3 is CSVVMGATSTDTQYF. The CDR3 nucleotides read TGCAGCGTTGTCATGGGAGCGACTAGCACAGATACGCAGTATTTT.

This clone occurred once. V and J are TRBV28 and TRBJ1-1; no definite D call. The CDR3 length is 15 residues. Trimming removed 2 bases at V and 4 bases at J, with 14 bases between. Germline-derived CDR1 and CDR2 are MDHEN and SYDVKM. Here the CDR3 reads CASSLAGRVSTEAFF. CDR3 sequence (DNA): TGTGCCAGCAGTTTAGCTGGAAGGGTGTCCACTGAAGCTTTCTTT.

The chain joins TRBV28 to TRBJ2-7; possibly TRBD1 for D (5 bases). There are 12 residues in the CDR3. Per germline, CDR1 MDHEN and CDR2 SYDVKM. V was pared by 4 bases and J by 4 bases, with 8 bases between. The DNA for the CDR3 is TGTGCCAGCAGTTCTCGACAGTACGAGCAGTACGTC. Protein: CASSSRQYEQYV.

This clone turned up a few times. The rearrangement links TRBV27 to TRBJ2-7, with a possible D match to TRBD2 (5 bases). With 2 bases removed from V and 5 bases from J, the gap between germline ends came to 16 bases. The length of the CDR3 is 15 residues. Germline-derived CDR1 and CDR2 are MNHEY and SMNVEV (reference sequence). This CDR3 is CASSLTPGSPHEQYF. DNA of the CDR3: TGTGCCAGCAGTTTAACACCGGGATCCCCTCACGAGCAGTACTTC.

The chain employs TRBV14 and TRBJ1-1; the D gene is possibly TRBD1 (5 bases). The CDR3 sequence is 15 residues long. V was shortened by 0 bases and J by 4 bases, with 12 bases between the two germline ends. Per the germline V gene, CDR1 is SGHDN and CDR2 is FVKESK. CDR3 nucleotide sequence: TGTGCCAGCAGCCAAGATTCAGGGCTGGCCACTGAAGCTTTCTTT. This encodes CASSQDSGLATEAFF.

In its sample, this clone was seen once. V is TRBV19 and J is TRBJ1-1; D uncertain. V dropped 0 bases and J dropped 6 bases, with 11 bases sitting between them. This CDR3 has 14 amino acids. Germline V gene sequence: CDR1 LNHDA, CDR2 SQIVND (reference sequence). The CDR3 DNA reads TGTGCCAGTAGTATAGAGGTCTCCTCCTCTGAAGCTTTCTTT. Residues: CASSIEVSSSEAFF.

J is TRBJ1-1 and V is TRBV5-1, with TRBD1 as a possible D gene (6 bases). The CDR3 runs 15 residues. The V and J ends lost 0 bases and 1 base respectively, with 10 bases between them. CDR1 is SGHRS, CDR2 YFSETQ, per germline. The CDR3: CASSLAGGRNTEAFF. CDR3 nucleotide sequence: TGCGCCAGCAGCTTGGCTGGGGGCAGGAACACTGAAGCTTTCTTT.

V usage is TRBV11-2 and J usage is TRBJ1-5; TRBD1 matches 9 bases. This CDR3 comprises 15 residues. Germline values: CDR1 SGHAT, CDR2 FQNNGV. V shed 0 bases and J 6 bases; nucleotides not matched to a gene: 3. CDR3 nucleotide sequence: TGTGCCAGCAGCTTAGACACAGGGGGCAGTCAGCCCCAGCATTTT. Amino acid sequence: CASSLDTGGSQPQHF.

CDR3 residues: CASSLALGSNYGYTF. The CDR3 DNA sequence: TGTGCCAGCAGCTTAGCTTTGGGCAGCAACTATGGCTACACCTTC. This chain joins TRBV7-9 and TRBJ1-2; D remains unclear. V was pared by 0 bases and J by 2 bases, with 10 bases between. CDR1 and CDR2 from the germline V gene are SEHNR and FQNEAQ (reference sequence). CDR3 size: 15 residues.

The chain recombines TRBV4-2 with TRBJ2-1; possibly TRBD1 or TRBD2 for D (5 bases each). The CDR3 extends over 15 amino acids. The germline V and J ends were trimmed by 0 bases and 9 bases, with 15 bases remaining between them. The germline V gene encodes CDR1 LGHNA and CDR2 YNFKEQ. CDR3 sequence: CASSQESRGAGEQFF. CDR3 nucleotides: TGTGCCAGCAGCCAAGAAAGTCGAGGGGCGGGTGAGCAGTTCTTC.

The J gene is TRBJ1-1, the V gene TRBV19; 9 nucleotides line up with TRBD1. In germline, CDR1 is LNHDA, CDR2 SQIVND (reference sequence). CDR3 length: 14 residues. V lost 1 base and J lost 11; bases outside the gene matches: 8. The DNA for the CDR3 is TGTGCCAGTAGTATAGTTGCGGGGGACAGGGAGGCTTTCTTT. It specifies CASSIVAGDREAFF.

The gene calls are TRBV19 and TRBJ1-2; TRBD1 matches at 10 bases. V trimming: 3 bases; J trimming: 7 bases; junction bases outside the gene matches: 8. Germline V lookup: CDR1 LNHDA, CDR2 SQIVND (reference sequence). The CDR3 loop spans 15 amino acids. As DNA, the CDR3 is TGTGCCAGTAGTATCTTGCGACAGGGGGCGATTGGCTACACCTTC. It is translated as CASSILRQGAIGYTF.

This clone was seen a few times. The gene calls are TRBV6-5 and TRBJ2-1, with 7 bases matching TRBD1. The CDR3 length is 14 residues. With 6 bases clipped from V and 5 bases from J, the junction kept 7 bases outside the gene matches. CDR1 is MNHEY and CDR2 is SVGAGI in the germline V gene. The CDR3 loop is CASRRTGVHNEQFF. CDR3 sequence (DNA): TGTGCCAGCAGGCGCACAGGGGTTCACAATGAGCAGTTCTTC.